These 5 T cell receptor beta chains were all obtained from the same sample, sequenced in a study of regulatory T cells in long-lasting Graves disease. Time point meaning: newly diagnosed GD, antithyroid drugs for less than 3 months. From PBMCs, RNA was extracted and then used to make the TCR library. Assembly of TCR beta libraries relied on iRepertoire HTBI primers together with Arm-PCR of CDR3 regions. Using its own MiXCR run on the multiplex PCR reads, TCRdb lists one record per CDR3 protein. The sample contains roughly 440,000 distinct CDR3 sequences, about a sixth of which appear only once. The same specimen was also included in a second study, on T cells in Graves' hyperthyroidism and ophthalmopathy.

Sequenced here: peripheral blood mononuclear cells (PBMCs), sampled at new diagnosis, from a patient treated with antithyroid drugs. The receptors were gathered from a woman aged 18-35 years with Graves disease.

In its sample, this clonotype was seen many times. This rearrangement joins TRBV5-1 to TRBJ1-5; 8 bases fit TRBD1. This CDR3 is 17 amino acids long. V shed 4 bases and J 0 bases; nucleotides not matched to a gene: 9. Per germline, CDR1 SGHRS and CDR2 YFSETQ. The CDR3 sequence: CASSPQAGGYSNQPQHF. DNA for the CDR3: TGCGCCAGCAGCCCCCAAGCAGGGGGCTATAGCAATCAGCCCCAGCATTTT. Full variable domain (remainder filled in from reference TRBV5-1 and TRBJ1-5): KAGVTQTPRYLIKTRGQQVTLSCSPISGHRSVSWYQQTPGQGLQFLFEYFSETQRNKGNFPGRFSGRQFSNSRSEMNVSTLELGDSALYLCASSPQAGGYSNQPQHFGDGTRLSIL.

This clonotype was observed many times. The chain couples TRBV28 to TRBJ2-7, with 8 bases that match TRBD2. Germline V lookup: CDR1 MDHEN, CDR2 SYDVKM. J was trimmed by 2 bases and V by 6 bases; bases with no gene match: 12. CDR3 size: 16 residues. The DNA for the CDR3 is TGTGCCAGCAGGACTGGAAGCGGGAGAATCGCCTACGAGCAGTACTTC. Protein product: CASRTGSGRIAYEQYF.

This clonotype was detected ten times or more. The rearrangement joins TRBV3-1 to TRBJ2-3; a weak D match, TRBD2 (6 bases). The CDR3 length is 17 residues. V was shortened by 0 bases and J by 3 bases, with 16 bases between the two germline ends. CDR1 LGHDT and CDR2 YNNKEL come from the germline V gene (reference sequence). The CDR3 loop reads CASSQDLERVVTDTQYF. CDR3 coding DNA: TGTGCCAGCAGCCAAGATCTGGAGCGGGTAGTAACAGATACGCAGTATTTT.

The sample holds many counts of this clonotype. The rearrangement links TRBV14 to TRBJ2-3; 9 bases are a match to TRBD2. V lost 2 bases, J lost 2 bases, and 8 bases stayed unmatched. The CDR3 is 17 residues long. CDR1 is SGHDN, CDR2 FVKESK, per germline. The CDR3 spells CASSQRLAATHTDTQYF. CDR3 in DNA: TGTGCCAGCAGCCAAAGACTAGCGGCTACCCACACAGATACGCAGTATTTT.

A word on this clonotype: Only one base separates this from a far larger clonotype, so it likely reflects a read error. The V and J genes are TRBV12-3 or TRBV12-4 and TRBJ2-5; TRBD2 agrees at 9 bases. V was pared by 7 bases and J by 11 bases, with 11 bases of the junction left unmatched. The CDR3 is 13 amino acids. The CDR3 reads CASTLAGVGEQYF. CDR3 DNA sequence: TGTGCCAGCACCTTAGCGGGAGTGGGTGAGCAGTACTTC.